This entry concerns a single TCR beta chain. The germline gene is not matched at one end of the junction; a read error may be the cause. Documented time point: newly diagnosed GD, antithyroid drugs for less than 3 months. PBMC RNA served as the TCR library source. The entry originates in a study of regulatory T cells in long-lasting Graves disease. Building the TCR beta libraries relied on iRepertoire HTBI primers, and CDR3 regions underwent Arm-PCR. Each CDR3 protein is one row after TCRdb ran MiXCR on the multiplex PCR reads. The table includes hundreds of thousands of distinct CDR3 sequences, roughly 15% detected once. Germline assignment: CDR1 LGHDT and CDR2 YNNKEL (reference sequence). CDR3 length: 11 residues. These sequences were also reported in another study, on T cells in Graves' hyperthyroidism and ophthalmopathy.

The source is a woman aged 25-40 years with Graves disease. The J gene is TRBJ2-1, the V gene TRBV3-1, with D hard to call. The sample here was peripheral blood mononuclear cells (PBMCs), taken at new diagnosis, from a patient treated with antithyroid drugs. The CDR3 spells CASSQVNEQSF. Written as DNA, the CDR3 is TGTGCCAGCAGCCAAGTCAATGAGCAGTCCTTC.